This T cell receptor beta chain was obtained from a study of T cells in Graves' hyperthyroidism and ophthalmopathy. V was cut by 3 bases and J by 8 bases, with 14 bases left in between. CDR1 and CDR2 from the germline V gene are DFQATT and SNEGSKA (reference sequence). The length of the CDR3 is 13 residues. RNA transcripts were the template for amplifying TCR beta CDR3 regions. First-round RT-PCR targeting the TCR CDR3 was performed with the HTBI primer set. TCRdb re-derived calls from the multiplex PCR reads in MiXCR, one entry per CDR3 protein. The repertoire holds under 400,000 distinct CDR3 sequences, with about 16% as singletons.

The chain couples TRBV20-1 to TRBJ2-1; D perhaps matches TRBD1 (6 bases). The clonotype was recovered from a woman aged 60 to 75 with Graves' ophthalmopathy. The sequenced sample was blood. In DNA form, the CDR3 reads TGCAGTGCTAGTAAGACTGGGGGCCATGAGCAGTTCTTC. Translated, it gives CSASKTGGHEQFF.